Each of the 8 T cell receptor beta chains below was sequenced from the same sample in a study of HIV-infected patients and healthy controls. Roughly three months, about 14 weeks, into antiretroviral therapy, follow-up blood was collected. The repertoire came from unfractionated whole blood and reflected all unsorted peripheral T cells. About 480 ng RNA was reverse transcribed with alpha and beta constant-region primers. Using multiplexing indices, alpha and beta chain libraries were generated apart by chain-specific third strand synthesis. TCRdb reprocessed the 5' RACE reads via MiXCR and lists one record per CDR3 protein. The data hold approximately 6,000 distinct CDR3 sequences, with roughly 8.5% observed a single time. The sample was blood, taken during antiretroviral therapy. These TCRs come from an adult with HIV infection.

By share, this clonotype counts as medium-sized. The genes are TRBV4-2 and TRBJ2-5, with TRBD2 matching over 7 bases. In germline, CDR1 is LGHNA, CDR2 YNFKEQ. The CDR3 runs 15 residues. Trimming took 4 bases from V and 3 from J; bases not matched to a gene: 8. CDR3 amino acids: CASSRGLGGEETQYF. CDR3 coding DNA: TGTGCCAGCAGCCGCGGACTAGGAGGAGAAGAGACCCAGTACTTC.

This clonotype was seen ten or more times. The V and J genes are TRBV7-2 and TRBJ1-5; D remains ambiguous. CDR3 length: 14 amino acids. Germline V gene lookup returns CDR1 SGHTA and CDR2 FQGNSA. V was cut by 3 bases and J by 3 bases, with 9 bases left in between. CDR3 residues: CASSFRGYNQPQHF. Here the CDR3 DNA reads TGTGCCAGCAGCTTTAGAGGTTACAATCAGCCCCAGCATTTT. Looking up the rest from reference TRBV7-2 and TRBJ1-5 gives the full variable domain: GAGVSQSPSNKVTEKGKDVELRCDPISGHTALYWYRQSLGQGLEFLIYFQGNSAPDKSGLPSDRFSAERTGGSVSTLTIQRTQQEDSAVYLCASSFRGYNQPQHFGDGTRLSIL.

This clonotype was seen at least ten times. The gene calls are TRBV27 and TRBJ2-7, with 7 bases that match TRBD1. J gave up 3 bases and V 4 bases, and 12 bases lay outside the gene matches. Germline CDR1 MNHEY, CDR2 SMNVEV (reference sequence). The CDR3 spans 16 residues. The CDR3 is CASSSSGTVKNYEQYF. CDR3 sequence (DNA): TGTGCCAGCAGTTCATCCGGGACAGTTAAAAACTACGAGCAGTACTTC.

The V call is TRBV19, the J call TRBJ2-1; unclear D gene. V was pared by 6 bases and J by 3 bases, with 12 bases between. This CDR3 spans 14 amino acids. Germline V gene lookup returns CDR1 LNHDA and CDR2 SQIVND (reference sequence). The CDR3 sequence: CASSPGDIYNEQFF. CDR3 DNA sequence: TGTGCCAGTAGCCCAGGAGACATCTACAATGAGCAGTTCTTC.

Many counts were recorded for this clonotype. The chain carries TRBV5-4 and TRBJ2-7, with D uncertain. This CDR3 spans 14 amino acids. The ends were cut back, 0 bases at V and 2 bases at J, with 9 bases in the middle. Germline V gene lookup returns CDR1 SGHNT and CDR2 YYREEE (reference sequence). As DNA, the CDR3 is TGTGCCAGCAGCTTGGATAGGAGAACCTACGAGCAGTACTTC. It translates to CASSLDRRTYEQYF.

This clonotype is medium-sized (0.01 to 0.1%) within its sample. The V call is TRBV7-2, the J call TRBJ2-6, with TRBD1 as a possible D gene (6 bases). The CDR3 is 14 amino acids. Trimming took 6 bases from V and 4 from J, leaving 10 bases between them. Germline-derived CDR1 and CDR2 are SGHTA and FQGNSA. The CDR3 nucleotides read TGTGCCAGCAGGGCAGGGGTCGGGGCCAACGTCCTGACTTTC. This translates into CASRAGVGANVLTF. Variable domain in full (rest from reference TRBV7-2 and TRBJ2-6): GAGVSQSPSNKVTEKGKDVELRCDPISGHTALYWYRQSLGQGLEFLIYFQGNSAPDKSGLPSDRFSAERTGGSVSTLTIQRTQQEDSAVYLCASRAGVGANVLTFGAGSRLTVL.

The chain couples TRBV14 to TRBJ2-5, with 8 bases lining up with TRBD2. The CDR3 contains 14 residues. Trimming cost V 5 bases and J 7 bases; bases outside gene matches: 9. Germline CDR1 is SGHDN and CDR2 is FVKESK. For the CDR3, the DNA is TGTGCCAGCAGCGCGGGGGGAGGAAGAGGGACCCAGTACTTC. Its translation is CASSAGGGRGTQYF. The full variable domain, rest sourced from reference TRBV14 and TRBJ2-5, is EAGVTQFPSHSVIEKGQTVTLRCDPISGHDNLYWYRRVMGKEIKFLLHFVKESKQDESGMPNNRFLAERTGGTYSTLKVQPAELEDSGVYFCASSAGGGRGTQYFGPGTRLLVL.

This clonotype came up a few times. The rearrangement joins TRBV6-5 to TRBJ2-7, with D maybe TRBD2 (5 bases). Trimming stripped 8 bases from V and 4 bases from J, with 9 bases between. In germline, CDR1 is MNHEY, CDR2 SVGAGI. There are 11 residues in the CDR3. The CDR3 region is CASVEGYEQYF. The CDR3 DNA follows: TGTGCCAGCGTAGAGGGATACGAGCAGTACTTC.